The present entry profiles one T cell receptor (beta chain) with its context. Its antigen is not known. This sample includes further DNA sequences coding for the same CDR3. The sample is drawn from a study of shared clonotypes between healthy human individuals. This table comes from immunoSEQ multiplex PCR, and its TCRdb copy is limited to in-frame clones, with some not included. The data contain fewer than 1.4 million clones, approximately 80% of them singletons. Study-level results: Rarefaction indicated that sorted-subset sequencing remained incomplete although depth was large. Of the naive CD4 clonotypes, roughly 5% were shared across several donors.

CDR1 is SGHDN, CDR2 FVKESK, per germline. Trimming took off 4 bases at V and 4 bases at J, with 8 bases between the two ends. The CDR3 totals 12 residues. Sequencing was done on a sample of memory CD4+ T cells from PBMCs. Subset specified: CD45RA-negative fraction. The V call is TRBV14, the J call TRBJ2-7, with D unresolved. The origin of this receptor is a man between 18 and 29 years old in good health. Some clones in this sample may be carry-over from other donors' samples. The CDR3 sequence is CASSRTDYEQYF. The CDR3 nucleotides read TGTGCCAGCAGCCGGACGGATTACGAGCAGTACTTC.